The 18 T cell receptor beta chains listed next were all sequenced from one sample in a study of breast tumors, draining lymph nodes, adjacent tissues (TCRdb year 2016). Lymph node samples came from the axillary draining lymph nodes of breast cancer patients. Library prep was done by multiplex PCR. Instrument used: Illumina HiSeq 2000. TCRdb passed the public sequencing reads through fastp at Q25 and MiXCR, retaining productive beta sequences. Every distinct CDR3 protein forms one entry, paired with its most common genes and DNA. For this sample the table gives 70,000 to 85,000 distinct CDR3 sequences, of which roughly a fifth were detected only once. Clones ranked in the top ten supply around 2.4% of the sample. The source material was axillary lymph node tissue. Receptors originate from a female donor with breast cancer. Some clones in this sample may be carry-over from other donors' samples.

The table lists this clonotype with many counts. The chain's CDR3 is CASSSERGETQYF. The CDR3 DNA reads TGTGCCAGCAGCTCCGAGAGGGGGGAGACCCAGTACTTC. The V call is TRBV7-2, the J call TRBJ2-5; possible D gene TRBD1, 6 bases. The CDR3 contains 13 residues. Trimming removed 4 bases at V and 5 bases at J, with 11 bases between. Looked up from germline, CDR1 is SGHTA and CDR2 is FQGNSA.

This clonotype appeared many times. The rearrangement links TRBV20-1 to TRBJ1-5; 8 bases are shared with TRBD1. This CDR3 contains 14 residues. Looked up from germline, CDR1 is DFQATT and CDR2 is SNEGSKA (reference sequence). The V and J ends lost 0 bases and 5 bases, in that order; junction bases with no gene match: 3. The CDR3 DNA follows: TGCAGTGCTAGAGACAGGGGGCTCGATCAGCCCCAGCATTTT. Amino acids: CSARDRGLDQPQHF.

V is TRBV3-1 and J is TRBJ2-7, with D maybe TRBD2 (6 bases). From germline, CDR1 is LGHDT and CDR2 YNNKEL (reference sequence). V dropped 1 base and J dropped 1 base, with 14 bases sitting between them. CDR3 length: 16 residues. CDR3 in amino acids: CASSQVWRDPSYEQYF. The CDR3 coding sequence is TGTGCCAGCAGCCAAGTTTGGAGGGATCCATCCTACGAGCAGTACTTC.

This clonotype occurred many times. The chain has TRBV19 and TRBJ2-1, with D hard to call. In germline, CDR1 is LNHDA, CDR2 SQIVND (reference sequence). Trimming took off 2 bases at V and 0 bases at J, with 14 bases between the two ends. This CDR3 contains 17 residues. CDR3 residues: CASSIRAARSSYNEQFF. CDR3 in DNA: TGTGCCAGTAGTATAAGGGCGGCCCGGAGCTCCTACAATGAGCAGTTCTTC.

This clonotype has a count of ten or more. The V call is TRBV2, the J call TRBJ2-6, with D perhaps matching TRBD1 (6 bases). Trimming shortened V by 4 bases and J by 1 base, and 8 bases separated the two germline ends. This CDR3 spans 15 amino acids. From germline, CDR1 is SNHLY and CDR2 FYNNEI. CDR3 region: CASSGTASGANVLTF. As DNA, the CDR3 is TGTGCCAGCAGTGGGACAGCGTCTGGGGCCAACGTCCTGACTTTC. Variable domain in full (rest from reference TRBV2 and TRBJ2-6): EPEVTQTPSHQVTQMGQEVILRCVPISNHLYFYWYRQILGQKVEFLVSFYNNEISEKSEIFDDQFSVERPDGSNFTLKIRSTKLEDSAMYFCASSGTASGANVLTFGAGSRLTVL.

This clonotype has a count of ten or more. This sequence joins TRBV6-2 or TRBV6-3 and TRBJ2-2, with D uncertain. V lost 2 bases and J 1 base, leaving 5 bases between the germline ends. Germline V gives CDR1 MNHEY, CDR2 SVGEGT. The CDR3 has 14 amino acids. The CDR3 protein is CASSYLRNTGELFF. DNA of the CDR3: TGTGCCAGCAGTTACCTGCGGAACACCGGGGAGCTGTTTTTT.

Regarding this clonotype: Because it lacks the conserved phenylalanine or tryptophan at the end, this CDR3 is likely a read error. The CDR3 loop is CASSTRDRQPQHL. In DNA, the CDR3 is TGTGCCAGTAGCACTCGGGACCGTCAGCCCCAGCATCTT. This rearrangement joins TRBV19 to TRBJ1-5; TRBD1 might be the D (5 bases). Trimming left V 6 bases short and J 6 bases short, with 12 bases between. The germline V gene encodes CDR1 LNHDA and CDR2 SQIVND (reference sequence). CDR3 size: 13 residues.

This clonotype was recorded many times. The chain couples TRBV4-1 to TRBJ2-3; 7 positions agree with TRBD1. This CDR3 contains 14 residues. The V gene end was trimmed by 4 bases and the J gene end by 4 bases; junction bases not matched to a gene: 5. Germline V gives CDR1 MGHRA, CDR2 YSYEKL. Here the CDR3 DNA reads TGCGCCAGCAGCCCTAGGACAGGATCAGATACGCAGTATTTT. As protein: CASSPRTGSDTQYF.

Comment on this clonotype: This may arise from a read error, as a much more abundant clone is one base away. No conserved phenylalanine or tryptophan is present at the end of the CDR3, so a read error is the likely explanation. The chain recombines TRBV7-2 with TRBJ2-2, with D hard to call. V shed 5 bases and J shed 6 bases, with 7 bases lying between them. From germline, CDR1 is SGHTA and CDR2 FQGNSA. The CDR3 totals 12 residues. Here the CDR3 DNA reads TGTGCCAGCAGCCCGAGCGCCGGGGAGCTGTTTTCT. This codes for CASSPSAGELFS.

Note on this clonotype: This may come from a read error, since a much larger clone is one base off. Lacking the conserved final phenylalanine or tryptophan, this CDR3 likely reflects a read error. CDR3 protein: CASSLKLAGEETQYL. The CDR3 nucleotides are TGTGCCAGCAGCTTGAAGCTAGCGGGAGAAGAGACCCAGTACCTC. The chain is built from TRBV5-4 and TRBJ2-5, with 10 bases matching TRBD2. CDR3 size: 15 residues. Germline CDR1 is SGHNT and CDR2 is YYREEE (reference sequence). J lost 3 bases, V lost 1 base, and 3 bases had no gene match.

This clonotype was picked up many times. V and J are TRBV6-1 and TRBJ1-5; 7 positions agree with TRBD1. The germline CDR1 and CDR2 sequences are MNHNS and SASEGT. Trimming cost V 6 bases and J 5 bases; bases outside gene matches: 7. This CDR3 has 14 residues. The CDR3 region has the DNA TGTGCCAGCAGCTTCGGGGACAGCGATCAGCCCCAGCATTTT. This encodes CASSFGDSDQPQHF.

In its sample, this clonotype was seen a few times. The rearrangement joins TRBV6-5 to TRBJ2-3, with unresolved D. Trimming removed 0 bases at V and 1 base at J, with 11 bases between. The CDR3 sequence is 16 residues long. The V gene's germline CDR1 is MNHEY and CDR2 SVGAGI. The CDR3 loop reads CASSYSGRLGTDTQYF. CDR3 coding DNA: TGTGCCAGCAGTTACTCAGGTCGGCTGGGCACAGATACGCAGTATTTT.

This clonotype was seen repeatedly, ten times or more. The chain couples TRBV14 to TRBJ2-1, with a weak D call TRBD2 (6 bases). Germline assignment: CDR1 SGHDN and CDR2 FVKESK. CDR3 length: 16 residues. Trimming removed 4 bases at V and 0 bases at J, with 13 bases between. In DNA, the CDR3 is TGTGCCAGCAGCCCAATTTTCGGGAGCTCCTACAATGAGCAGTTCTTC. Amino acids: CASSPIFGSSYNEQFF.

This clonotype was picked up many times. The chain recombines TRBV12-3 or TRBV12-4 with TRBJ2-5, with TRBD2 identical over 7 bases. J lost 5 bases, V lost 6 bases, and 6 bases had no gene match. CDR3 length: 13 amino acids. The CDR3 sequence is CASRRTRGETQYF. The CDR3 DNA reads TGTGCCAGCAGGCGGACTAGAGGCGAGACCCAGTACTTC.

This clonotype was detected ten times or more. V and J are TRBV11-3 and TRBJ2-7, with D possibly matching TRBD2 (7 bases). The V gene lost 5 bases and the J gene lost 2 bases, with 19 bases spanning the gap. The CDR3 has 16 amino acids. Germline CDR1 SGHNT, CDR2 YENEEA. This CDR3 reads CASSPAAGRGAYEQYF. CDR3 DNA: TGTGCCAGCAGCCCAGCTGCGGGGAGGGGGGCCTACGAGCAGTACTTC.

This clonotype was detected ten times or more. The chain uses TRBV7-9 and TRBJ2-1; 10 nucleotides align to TRBD2. This CDR3 contains 15 residues. Losses at the gene ends were 5 bases for V and 4 bases for J; bases not matched to a gene: 5. Germline CDR1 and CDR2: SEHNR and FQNEAQ (reference sequence). The CDR3 DNA follows: TGTGCCAGCAGCCCCGGACTAGCGGTTTACAATGAGCAGTTCTTC. Its translation is CASSPGLAVYNEQFF.

This clonotype showed up many times. The rearrangement links TRBV20-1 to TRBJ2-1, with D perhaps TRBD2 (5 bases). The CDR3 is 13 amino acids. The germline V and J ends were trimmed by 4 bases and 0 bases, with 7 bases remaining between them. CDR1 and CDR2 from the germline V gene are DFQATT and SNEGSKA (reference sequence). The CDR3: CSAKEVSYNEQFF. The CDR3 DNA is TGCAGTGCTAAGGAGGTCTCCTACAATGAGCAGTTCTTC.

Many counts were recorded for this clonotype. This chain joins TRBV7-2 and TRBJ2-3; tentative D call: TRBD2 (6 bases). The CDR3 has 12 residues. Germline V gives CDR1 SGHTA, CDR2 FQGNSA. V shed 8 bases and J shed 8 bases, with 14 bases lying between them. The CDR3 is CASVWEAGTQYF. The DNA of the CDR3 is TGTGCCAGCGTGTGGGAGGCGGGTACGCAGTATTTT. Looking up the rest from reference TRBV7-2 and TRBJ2-3 gives the full variable domain: GAGVSQSPSNKVTEKGKDVELRCDPISGHTALYWYRQSLGQGLEFLIYFQGNSAPDKSGLPSDRFSAERTGGSVSTLTIQRTQQEDSAVYLCASVWEAGTQYFGPGTRLTVL.